The 31 T cell receptor beta chains presented below share a single source sample, sequenced in a study of T cell responses to AZD1222 COVID-19 vaccine. The repertoire was sequenced with immunoSEQ multiplex PCR; TCRdb's copy has only in-frame clones and lacks some. The repertoire consists of some 130,000 clones, with around 90% occurring once and the leading ten covering about 6%. The sample was peripheral blood, taken on day 0 of AZD1222 vaccination. The receptor source for this set is an adult in good health.

This chain's CDR3 is CASKRGGRAELFF. The CDR3 region has the DNA TGTGCCAGCAAAAGAGGGGGCCGTGCGGAACTGTTTTTT. This sequence joins TRBV27 and TRBJ1-4, with 7 bases fitting TRBD1. The junction had 11 bases not matched to a gene; V was cut back by 7 bases and J by 12 bases. Germline V gives CDR1 MNHEY, CDR2 SMNVEV (reference sequence). The CDR3 consists of 13 residues.

CDR3 DNA sequence: TGTGCCAGCAGCCAAGGCTCGGCAGGGAGGGGCTACACCTTC. Its protein product is CASSQGSAGRGYTF. The chain links TRBV3-1 (or the pseudogene TRBV3-2) to TRBJ1-2; tentative D call: TRBD1 (5 bases). From germline, CDR1 is LGHDT and CDR2 YNNKEL (reference sequence). The CDR3 runs 14 residues. Deletions cut 1 base from V and 8 bases from J, with 14 bases between.

The chain employs TRBV7-9 and TRBJ1-5, with 9 nucleotides matching TRBD1. The J segment lost 2 bases and the V segment lost 4 bases, leaving 0 bases of the junction unmatched. The CDR3 covers 14 residues. The germline gives CDR1 SEHNR, CDR2 FQNEAQ (reference sequence). This CDR3 reads CASSWDRGNQPQHF. The DNA for the CDR3 is TGTGCCAGCAGCTGGGACAGGGGCAATCAGCCCCAGCATTTT.

The gene calls are TRBV29-1 and TRBJ1-2; D remains ambiguous. Germline V lookup: CDR1 SQVTM, CDR2 ANQGSEA. With 6 bases removed from V and 6 bases from J, the gap between germline ends came to 17 bases. The length of the CDR3 is 13 residues. The CDR3 DNA reads as TGCAGCGTCGGCCCCGCCCAGTGGAATGGCTACACCTTC. It specifies CSVGPAQWNGYTF.

The chain couples TRBV7-2 to TRBJ1-2; D call uncertain. Trimming took off 1 base at V and 4 bases at J, with 13 bases between the two ends. The CDR3 totals 15 residues. Germline CDR1 SGHTA, CDR2 FQGNSA. For the CDR3, the DNA is TGTGCCAGCAGCTTAGAAGCAGGACGCCTCTATGGCTACACCTTC. Encoded protein: CASSLEAGRLYGYTF.

This clone came up a few times. The gene calls are TRBV9 and TRBJ1-2; TRBD1 aligns across 8 bases. Germline assignment: CDR1 SGDLS and CDR2 YYNGEE. This CDR3 spans 15 amino acids. V lost 3 bases to trimming and J lost 7 bases; unmatched junction nucleotides: 11. The DNA for the CDR3 is TGTGCCAGCAGCGGTACGATCAGGGGGCAAGGTGGCTACACCTTC. Translating it yields CASSGTIRGQGGYTF.

CDR3: CASSPPGTPSHTGELFF. In nucleotides, the CDR3 is TGTGCCAGCTCACCACCTGGGACACCAAGCCACACCGGGGAGCTGTTTTTT. The chain has TRBV18 and TRBJ2-2; D possibly corresponds to TRBD1 (6 bases). V lost 0 bases and J lost 3, with 14 bases in between. The length of the CDR3 is 17 residues. CDR1 is KGHSH and CDR2 is LQKENI in the germline V gene.

V and J are TRBV4-1 and TRBJ2-7, with D possibly being TRBD1 (6 bases). Germline-derived CDR1 and CDR2 are MGHRA and YSYEKL. The CDR3 runs 15 residues. V lost 0 bases, J lost 2 bases, and 11 bases lay in between. For the CDR3, the DNA is TGCGCCAGCAGCCAAGAGGGGGCCGCCCCCTACGAGCAGTACTTC. Translated: CASSQEGAAPYEQYF.

The chain couples TRBV4-3 to TRBJ1-2; no definite D call. Germline values: CDR1 LGHNA, CDR2 YSLEER. The V gene lost 1 base and the J gene lost 5 bases, with 17 bases spanning the gap. CDR3 size: 16 residues. DNA of the CDR3: TGCGCCAGCAGCCAAGGATCGGCAAATGGGCAGTATGGCTACACCTTC. Protein sequence: CASSQGSANGQYGYTF.

The J gene is TRBJ2-3, the V gene TRBV9; D assignment may be TRBD1 or TRBD2 (5 bases each). V lost 3 bases and J lost 0, with 17 bases in between. The CDR3 loop spans 17 amino acids. CDR1 and CDR2 (germline): SGDLS, YYNGEE. The CDR3 loop is CASSELRDLLSTDTQYF. CDR3 DNA sequence: TGTGCCAGCAGCGAACTCCGGGACCTCCTTAGCACAGATACGCAGTATTTT.

The chain uses TRBV7-2 and TRBJ1-1; unclear D gene. Germline CDR1 SGHTA, CDR2 FQGNSA. Trimming removed 4 bases at V and 8 bases at J, with 14 bases between. This CDR3 has 13 residues. As DNA, the CDR3 is TGTGCCAGCAGCTCCTACCGGGCCGCCGAAGCTTTCTTT. Its protein product is CASSSYRAAEAFF.

In its sample, this clone was seen a few times. The genes are TRBV30 and TRBJ1-5, with no clear D. V was trimmed by 0 bases and J by 7 bases, leaving 16 bases between them. This CDR3 region has 15 residues. Germline assignment: CDR1 GTSNPN and CDR2 SVGIG (reference sequence). The CDR3 protein is CAWSVGTGIYQPQHF. The CDR3 bases are TGTGCCTGGAGTGTCGGCACTGGGATATACCAGCCCCAGCATTTT.

This rearrangement joins TRBV19 to TRBJ1-6; D call uncertain. V was clipped by 5 bases and J by 3 bases, with 17 bases between them. Per germline, CDR1 LNHDA and CDR2 SQIVND (reference sequence). The CDR3 loop spans 17 amino acids. In DNA, the CDR3 is TGTGCCAGTAGTCAACCGACCCGTGATAGCTATAATTCACCCCTCCACTTT. Translation gives CASSQPTRDSYNSPLHF. The full variable domain, its missing parts supplied by reference TRBV19 and TRBJ1-6, is DGGITQSPKYLFRKEGQNVTLSCEQNLNHDAMYWYRQDPGQGLRLIYYSQIVNDFQKGDIAEGYSVSREKKESFPLTVTSAQKNPTAFYLCASSQPTRDSYNSPLHFGNGTRLTVT.

The V call is TRBV6-5, the J call TRBJ1-1; D not certain. The CDR3 is 11 residues long. The V and J ends lost 7 bases and 2 bases respectively, with 5 bases between them. Looked up from germline, CDR1 is MNHEY and CDR2 is SVGAGI. The CDR3: CASKRNTEAFF. Here the CDR3 DNA reads TGTGCCAGCAAACGCAACACTGAAGCTTTCTTT.

The V and J genes are TRBV5-4 and TRBJ1-2, with D maybe TRBD1 (5 bases). Germline CDR1 and CDR2: SGHNT and YYREEE (reference sequence). This CDR3 comprises 14 residues. Trimming removed 4 bases at V and 8 bases at J, with 18 bases between. CDR3 residues: CASSVWGPSTGYTF. In DNA, the CDR3 is TGTGCCAGCAGCGTCTGGGGACCCAGTACCGGCTACACCTTC.

The chain is built from TRBV5-1 and TRBJ1-2; D unresolved. CDR1 is SGHRS, CDR2 YFSETQ, per germline. The CDR3 has 14 amino acids. Trimming stripped 3 bases from V and 2 bases from J, with 11 bases between. CDR3 amino acids: CASSSDSGNYGYTF. The CDR3 DNA sequence: TGCGCCAGCAGCTCCGATTCGGGGAACTATGGCTACACCTTC.

The chain uses TRBV11-2 and TRBJ2-7; 12 bases are shared with TRBD2. The CDR3 extends over 16 amino acids. The V segment lost 5 bases and the J segment 0 bases; nucleotides outside the gene matches: 5. Germline V gene data show CDR1 as SGHAT and CDR2 as FQNNGV. CDR3 bases: TGTGCCAGCAGCAACCTAGCGGGGGGGCCCTCCTACGAGCAGTACTTC. This codes for CASSNLAGGPSYEQYF.

J is TRBJ2-3 and V is TRBV7-2; D remains unclear. V was clipped by 3 bases and J by 3 bases, with 16 bases between them. The CDR3 is 16 amino acids. CDR1 SGHTA and CDR2 FQGNSA come from the germline V gene. CDR3 nucleotides: TGTGCCAGCAGCTTGTGGTTAGGGTATGGTACAGATACGCAGTATTTT. Translating it yields CASSLWLGYGTDTQYF.

V usage is TRBV20-1 and J usage is TRBJ1-2, with 11 nucleotides matching TRBD1. CDR3 length: 13 amino acids. V was clipped by 3 bases and J by 7 bases; unmatched bases: 4. The germline CDR1 and CDR2 sequences are DFQATT and SNEGSKA (reference sequence). The CDR3 here is CSASRDRGGGYTF. The DNA for the CDR3 is TGCAGTGCTAGTCGGGACAGGGGGGGTGGCTACACCTTC.

This sequence joins TRBV2 and TRBJ1-1; D not resolved. Looked up from germline, CDR1 is SNHLY and CDR2 is FYNNEI. The ends were cut back, 6 bases at V and 3 bases at J, with 5 bases in the middle. This CDR3 comprises 11 residues. The CDR3 sequence is CASSADTEAFF. The CDR3 bases are TGTGCCAGCAGCGCCGACACTGAAGCTTTCTTT.

This chain uses TRBV6-2 or TRBV6-3 with TRBJ1-6; 7 bases are shared with TRBD1. V lost 5 bases to trimming and J lost 11 bases; unmatched junction nucleotides: 9. The CDR3 has 14 residues. From germline, CDR1 is MNHEY and CDR2 SVGEGT. The CDR3 DNA is TGTGCCAGCAGTCGGACAGGAGGGCCCACACCCCTCCACTTT. Amino acids: CASSRTGGPTPLHF.

The chain has TRBV27 and TRBJ1-3; 8 bases match TRBD1. This CDR3 is built from 16 residues. The V segment lost 5 bases and the J segment 0 bases; nucleotides outside the gene matches: 6. CDR1 is MNHEY and CDR2 is SMNVEV in the germline V gene (reference sequence). The DNA for the CDR3 is TGTGCCAGCAGTCTTGGGACAGGAAGCTCTGGAAACACCATATATTTT. It translates to CASSLGTGSSGNTIYF.

V and J are TRBV27 and TRBJ1-1; D remains ambiguous. This CDR3 has 13 residues. Germline CDR1 MNHEY, CDR2 SMNVEV (reference sequence). Trimming pared 4 bases from V and 10 bases from J, leaving 16 bases between. CDR3 sequence (DNA): TGTGCCAGCAGTTCCGGGAGTCCCCTCGGAGCTTTCTTT. This codes for CASSSGSPLGAFF.

CDR3 nucleotides: TGTGCCAGCAGTCCCGGACAGGGATTAGAGGAGAATGAAAAACTGTTTTTT. Encoded protein: CASSPGQGLEENEKLFF. The rearrangement joins TRBV27 to TRBJ1-4; 8 positions match TRBD1. V trimming: 5 bases; J trimming: 5 bases; junction bases outside the gene matches: 13. The CDR3 consists of 17 residues. Germline assignment: CDR1 MNHEY and CDR2 SMNVEV (reference sequence).

This clone has only one observation. The chain links TRBV4-2 to TRBJ1-1; 7 nucleotides line up with TRBD1. Germline trimming cut 1 base from V and 4 bases from J; bases unmatched to any gene: 9. Germline CDR1 is LGHNA and CDR2 is YNFKEQ. CDR3 size: 16 residues. The CDR3 DNA reads as TGTGCCAGCAGCCAAGCAAAAAGACAGGGCTTCACTGAAGCTTTCTTT. Protein: CASSQAKRQGFTEAFF.

V gene TRBV19 combines with J gene TRBJ2-5; D is uncertain. Germline assignment: CDR1 LNHDA and CDR2 SQIVND (reference sequence). The CDR3 sequence is 13 residues long. V gave up 7 bases and J gave up 1 base, with 10 bases separating them. The CDR3 here is CASNKGLQETQYF. The CDR3 bases are TGTGCCAGTAACAAGGGTCTCCAAGAGACCCAGTACTTC.

This chain connects TRBV6-5 to TRBJ2-7; D remains ambiguous. The V end was cut by 8 bases, the J end by 2 bases, with 16 bases between. This CDR3 contains 14 residues. Germline CDR1 reads MNHEY; CDR2 reads SVGAGI. CDR3 region: CASWFGSSPYEQYF. Written as DNA, the CDR3 is TGTGCCAGCTGGTTCGGCAGCTCACCCTACGAGCAGTACTTC.

This clone was seen a single time. This chain joins TRBV10-3 and TRBJ1-5, with D uncertain. Germline CDR1 and CDR2: ENHRY and SYGVKD. This CDR3 contains 12 residues. The ends were cut back, 4 bases at V and 6 bases at J, with 7 bases in the middle. CDR3 protein: CAISVGTQPQHF. CDR3 bases: TGTGCCATCAGTGTGGGTACTCAGCCCCAGCATTTT.

This chain links TRBV30 with TRBJ2-5; 7 bases are a match to TRBD2. CDR3 length: 15 amino acids. The V segment lost 0 bases and the J segment 3 bases; nucleotides outside the gene matches: 7. From germline, CDR1 is GTSNPN and CDR2 SVGIG (reference sequence). The CDR3 spells CAWSVRSGLKETQYF. The CDR3 DNA reads TGTGCCTGGAGTGTACGATCGGGACTAAAAGAGACCCAGTACTTC.

In its sample, this clone was seen once. The CDR3 spells CASSFTGDGNTIYF. The CDR3 nucleotides read TGCGCCAGCAGCTTTACAGGGGACGGAAACACCATATATTTT. The J gene is TRBJ1-3, the V gene TRBV5-1, with 7 nucleotides matching TRBD1. CDR3 length: 14 amino acids. From germline, CDR1 is SGHRS and CDR2 YFSETQ. The ends lost 2 bases at V and 4 bases at J; junction bases unmatched: 3.

The chain recombines TRBV2 with TRBJ2-7; D is perhaps TRBD1 (5 bases). This CDR3 contains 15 residues. Trimming cost V 6 bases and J 5 bases, with 20 bases left between them. Germline CDR1 is SNHLY and CDR2 is FYNNEI. The CDR3 spells CASRDDSARSHEQYF. CDR3 nucleotides: TGTGCCAGCAGGGACGACAGCGCAAGGAGCCACGAGCAGTACTTC.